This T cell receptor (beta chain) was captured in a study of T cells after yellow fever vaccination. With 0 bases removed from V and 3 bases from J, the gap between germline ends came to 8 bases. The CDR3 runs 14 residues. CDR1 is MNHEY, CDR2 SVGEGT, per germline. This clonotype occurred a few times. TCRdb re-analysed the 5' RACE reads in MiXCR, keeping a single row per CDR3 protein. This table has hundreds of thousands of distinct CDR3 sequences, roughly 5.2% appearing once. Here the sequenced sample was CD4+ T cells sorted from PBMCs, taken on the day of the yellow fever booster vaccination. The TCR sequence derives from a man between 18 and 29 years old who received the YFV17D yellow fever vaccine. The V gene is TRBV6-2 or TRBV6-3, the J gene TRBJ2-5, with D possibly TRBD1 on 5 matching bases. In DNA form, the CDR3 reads TGTGCCAGCAGTTACTCGACAGAAAAAGAGACCCAGTACTTC. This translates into CASSYSTEKETQYF.